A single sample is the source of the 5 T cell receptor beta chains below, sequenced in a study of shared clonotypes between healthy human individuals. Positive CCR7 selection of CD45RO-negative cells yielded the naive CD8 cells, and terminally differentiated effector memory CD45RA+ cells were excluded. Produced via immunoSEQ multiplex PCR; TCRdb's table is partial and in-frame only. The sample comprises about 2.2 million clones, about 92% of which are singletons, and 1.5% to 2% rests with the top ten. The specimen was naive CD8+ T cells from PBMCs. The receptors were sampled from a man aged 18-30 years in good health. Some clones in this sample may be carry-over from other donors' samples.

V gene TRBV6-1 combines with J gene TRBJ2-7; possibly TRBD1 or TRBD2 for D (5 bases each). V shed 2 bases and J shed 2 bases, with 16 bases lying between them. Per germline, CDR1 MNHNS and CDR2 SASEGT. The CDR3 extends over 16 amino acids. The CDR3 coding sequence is TGTGCCAGCAGTGAACCGATTCGAGGGGTAGCCTACGAGCAGTACTTC. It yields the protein CASSEPIRGVAYEQYF.

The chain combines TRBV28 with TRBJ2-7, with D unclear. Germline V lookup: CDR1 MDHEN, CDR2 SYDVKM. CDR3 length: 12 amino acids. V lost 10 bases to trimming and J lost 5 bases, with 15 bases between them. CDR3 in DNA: TGTGCCACCTCATATGGGGTGAACGAGCAGTACTTC. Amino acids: CATSYGVNEQYF. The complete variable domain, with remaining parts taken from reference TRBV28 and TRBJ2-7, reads DVKVTQSSRYLVKRTGEKVFLECVQDMDHENMFWYRQDPGLGLRLIYFSYDVKMKEKGDIPEGYSVSREKKERFSLILESASTNQTSMYLCATSYGVNEQYFGPGTRLTVT.

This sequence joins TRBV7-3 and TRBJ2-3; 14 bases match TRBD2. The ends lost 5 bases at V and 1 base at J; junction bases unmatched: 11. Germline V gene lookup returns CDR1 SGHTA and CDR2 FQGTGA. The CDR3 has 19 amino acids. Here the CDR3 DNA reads TGTGCCAGCAGCCCGGGACTAGCGGGAGTACTTTTCGGCACAGATACGCAGTATTTT. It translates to CASSPGLAGVLFGTDTQYF.

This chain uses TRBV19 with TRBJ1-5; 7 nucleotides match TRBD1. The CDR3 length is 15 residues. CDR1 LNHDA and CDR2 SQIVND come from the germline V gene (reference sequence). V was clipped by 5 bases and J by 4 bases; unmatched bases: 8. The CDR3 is CASSLWTGGNQPQHF. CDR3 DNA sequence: TGTGCCAGTAGTCTCTGGACAGGAGGTAATCAGCCCCAGCATTTT.

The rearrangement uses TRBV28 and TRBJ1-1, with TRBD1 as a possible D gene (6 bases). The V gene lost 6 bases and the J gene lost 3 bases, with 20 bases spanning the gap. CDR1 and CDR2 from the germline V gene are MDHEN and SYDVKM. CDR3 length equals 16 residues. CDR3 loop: CASRVTEGEGYTEAFF. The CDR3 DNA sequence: TGTGCCAGCAGGGTAACCGAGGGGGAAGGGTACACTGAAGCTTTCTTT.